The clone carrying this TCR beta chain appeared a single time. The CDR3 sequence is 14 residues long. Germline CDR1 and CDR2: KGHDR and SFDVKD. V was shortened by 4 bases and J by 2 bases, with 10 bases between the two germline ends. This sample stems from a study of blood T cell repertoires in COVID-19. Libraries were prepared by immunoSEQ multiplex PCR; TCRdb keeps only in-frame clonotypes and omits some of them. The table includes around 150,000 clones, approximately 86% detected once. This rearrangement joins TRBV24-1 to TRBJ1-2; weak D call: TRBD1 (6 bases). This clonotype originated in a man in his 70s with acute or convalescent COVID-19. Specimen: peripheral blood. The CDR3 DNA is TGTGCCACCAGTGAAATCGGACAGAACTATGGCTACACCTTC. Its translation: CATSEIGQNYGYTF.